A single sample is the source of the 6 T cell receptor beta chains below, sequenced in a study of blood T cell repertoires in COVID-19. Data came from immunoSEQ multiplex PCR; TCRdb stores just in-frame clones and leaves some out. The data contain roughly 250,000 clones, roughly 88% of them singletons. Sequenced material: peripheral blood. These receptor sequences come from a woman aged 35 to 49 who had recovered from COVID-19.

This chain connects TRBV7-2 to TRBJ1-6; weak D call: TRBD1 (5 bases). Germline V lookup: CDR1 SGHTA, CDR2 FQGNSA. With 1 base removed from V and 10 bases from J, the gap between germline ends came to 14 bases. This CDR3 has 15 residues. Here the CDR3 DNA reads TGTGCCAGCAGCTTAGGAAGTGGGGCAGGATCACCCCTCCACTTT. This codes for CASSLGSGAGSPLHF.

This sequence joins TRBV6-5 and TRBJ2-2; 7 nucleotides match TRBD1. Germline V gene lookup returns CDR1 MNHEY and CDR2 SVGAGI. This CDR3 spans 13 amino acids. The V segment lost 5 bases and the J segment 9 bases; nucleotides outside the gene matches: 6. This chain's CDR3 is CASSRQGRWELFF. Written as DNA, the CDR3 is TGTGCCAGCAGTAGACAGGGAAGGTGGGAGCTGTTTTTT.

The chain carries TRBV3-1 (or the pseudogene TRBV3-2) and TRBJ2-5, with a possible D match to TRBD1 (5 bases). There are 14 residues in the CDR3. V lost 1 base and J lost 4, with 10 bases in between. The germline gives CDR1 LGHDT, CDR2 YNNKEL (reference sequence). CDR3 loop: CASSQAGRVETQYF. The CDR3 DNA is TGTGCCAGCAGCCAAGCCGGCAGGGTAGAGACCCAGTACTTC.

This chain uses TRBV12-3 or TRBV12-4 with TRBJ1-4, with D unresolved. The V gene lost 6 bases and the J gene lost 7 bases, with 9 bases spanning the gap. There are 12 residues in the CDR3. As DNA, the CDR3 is TGTGCCAGCAGACAGCCCCCTGAAAAACTGTTTTTT. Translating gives CASRQPPEKLFF.

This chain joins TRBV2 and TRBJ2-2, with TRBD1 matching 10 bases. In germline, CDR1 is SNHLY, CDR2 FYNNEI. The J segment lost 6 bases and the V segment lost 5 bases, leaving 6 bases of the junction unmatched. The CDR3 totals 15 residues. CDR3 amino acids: CASSRRQGAAGELFF. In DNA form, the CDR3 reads TGTGCCAGCAGTCGTCGACAGGGGGCGGCCGGGGAGCTGTTTTTT.

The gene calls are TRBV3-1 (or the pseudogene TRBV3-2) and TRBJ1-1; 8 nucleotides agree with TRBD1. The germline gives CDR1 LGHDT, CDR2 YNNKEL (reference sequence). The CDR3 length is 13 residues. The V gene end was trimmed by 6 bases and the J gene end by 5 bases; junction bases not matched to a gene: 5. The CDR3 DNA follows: TGTGCCAGCAGTAGGACAGGGAAGACTGAAGCTTTCTTT. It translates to CASSRTGKTEAFF.